Listed here are 14 T cell receptor beta chains from one sample, sequenced in a study of control samples from healthy donors and cancer patients. Clones were read by immunoSEQ multiplex PCR, and TCRdb kept only the in-frame ones, dropping some. The data contain 130,000 or so clones, just under 95% of them singletons. Source material: blood. The receptors stem from a man aged 18 to 30 in good health.

CDR3 nucleotide sequence: TGTGCCAGCAGCTCAAGGACTGGCCAAGGTGTGGCGCAGTATTTT. Protein: CASSSRTGQGVAQYF. The chain uses TRBV7-9 and TRBJ2-3, with D possibly being TRBD2 (5 bases). CDR1 is SEHNR, CDR2 FQNEAQ, per germline (reference sequence). There are 15 residues in the CDR3. The V end lost 4 bases, the J end lost 10 bases, and 21 bases lay between the germline ends.

The V call is TRBV11-2, the J call TRBJ1-1; D gene uncertain. Germline CDR1 SGHAT, CDR2 FQNNGV. CDR3 length: 14 residues. V lost 5 bases, J lost 1 base, and 11 bases lay in between. The CDR3: CASSLSPSNTEAFF. The CDR3 DNA sequence: TGTGCCAGCAGCCTGAGCCCCTCGAACACTGAAGCTTTCTTT.

This clone was recorded once. The J gene is TRBJ1-1, the V gene TRBV18; the D is unclear. This CDR3 contains 13 residues. The germline V and J ends were trimmed by 2 bases and 3 bases, with 7 bases remaining between them. CDR1 and CDR2 (germline): KGHSH, LQKENI. CDR3 protein: CASSPMVDTEAFF. The CDR3 DNA reads as TGTGCCAGCTCACCAATGGTGGACACTGAAGCTTTCTTT.

The chain uses TRBV9 and TRBJ2-3; a possible D gene is TRBD2 (6 bases). This CDR3 region has 13 residues. Trimming took 7 bases from V and 8 from J, leaving 17 bases between them. CDR1 and CDR2 (germline): SGDLS, YYNGEE. The CDR3 nucleotides read TGTGCCAGCGGGCGGGGAGATGGAAGTACGCAGTATTTT. Encoded protein: CASGRGDGSTQYF.

The chain carries TRBV19 and TRBJ1-6, with D unclear. The V gene lost 7 bases and the J gene lost 1 base, with 14 bases spanning the gap. The CDR3 spans 16 residues. CDR1 is LNHDA, CDR2 SQIVND, per germline (reference sequence). The CDR3 DNA sequence: TGTGCCAGTACCTATTTAGGAGGATCCTATAATTCACCCCTCCACTTT. Translating gives CASTYLGGSYNSPLHF.

This clone has a single count. The rearrangement uses TRBV4-1 and TRBJ1-6; D call uncertain. V was clipped by 2 bases and J by 10 bases, with 9 bases between them. Germline V CDR1 and CDR2: MGHRA, YSYEKL. This CDR3 contains 13 residues. Here the CDR3 reads CASSQPWSSPLHF. For the CDR3, the DNA is TGCGCCAGCAGCCAACCCTGGAGCTCACCCCTCCACTTT.

The gene calls are TRBV11-2 and TRBJ1-2, with D possibly being TRBD1 (5 bases). The V end lost 5 bases, the J end lost 4 bases, and 17 bases lay between the germline ends. Germline-derived CDR1 and CDR2 are SGHAT and FQNNGV. This CDR3 comprises 15 residues. The CDR3: CASSPLGEGIYGYTF. Written as DNA, the CDR3 is TGTGCCAGCAGCCCCCTCGGAGAGGGGATCTATGGCTACACCTTC.

The V gene is TRBV12-3 or TRBV12-4, the J gene TRBJ2-5, with a tentative D call TRBD2 (7 bases). V was cut by 10 bases and J by 5 bases, with 17 bases left in between. This CDR3 is 13 amino acids long. The CDR3 is CATQRGGHETQYF. The CDR3 nucleotides are TGTGCCACCCAGAGGGGGGGCCATGAGACCCAGTACTTC.

The chain has TRBV2 and TRBJ1-5; D is uncertain. In germline, CDR1 is SNHLY, CDR2 FYNNEI. With 2 bases removed from V and 3 bases from J, the gap between germline ends came to 5 bases. The CDR3 is 13 residues long. CDR3 amino acids: CASSELVNQPQHF. CDR3 coding DNA: TGTGCCAGCAGTGAACTAGTCAATCAGCCCCAGCATTTT.

This clone has a single count. The chain uses TRBV19 and TRBJ2-7; 9 bases align to TRBD1. There are 15 residues in the CDR3. The germline gives CDR1 LNHDA, CDR2 SQIVND (reference sequence). The ends lost 5 bases at V and 2 bases at J; junction bases unmatched: 7. CDR3 residues: CASSEDRGGTYEQYF. The CDR3, as DNA: TGTGCCAGTAGTGAAGACAGGGGGGGGACCTACGAGCAGTACTTC.

This clone was detected only once. The chain has TRBV5-1 and TRBJ1-2; 8 bases map to TRBD1. This CDR3 comprises 14 residues. Germline values: CDR1 SGHRS, CDR2 YFSETQ. The junction had 7 bases not matched to a gene; V was cut back by 4 bases and J by 5 bases. The DNA of the CDR3 is TGCGCCAGCAGCCAGACGACAGGGGAGTATGGCTACACCTTC. Translated, it gives CASSQTTGEYGYTF.

V is TRBV27 and J is TRBJ1-2, with 8 positions matching TRBD1. The CDR3 extends over 17 amino acids. CDR1 and CDR2 from the germline V gene are MNHEY and SMNVEV (reference sequence). V shed 5 bases and J 1 base; nucleotides not matched to a gene: 12. CDR3: CASSPSRTGLFNYGYTF. In nucleotides, the CDR3 is TGTGCCAGCAGTCCCAGCAGGACAGGGCTTTTTAACTATGGCTACACCTTC.

This chain links TRBV18 with TRBJ2-2, with TRBD1 as a possible D gene (6 bases). The CDR3 is made up of 19 amino acids. The V end lost 2 bases, the J end lost 0 bases, and 19 bases lay between the germline ends. From germline, CDR1 is KGHSH and CDR2 LQKENI. Here the CDR3 reads CASSPRGRLTSANTGELFF. DNA of the CDR3: TGTGCCAGCTCACCAAGGGGGAGACTCACCTCCGCGAACACCGGGGAGCTGTTTTTT.

This sequence joins TRBV11-1 and TRBJ2-1; the D is unclear. CDR3 length equals 14 residues. Trimming removed 2 bases at V and 0 bases at J, with 5 bases between. From germline, CDR1 is SGHAT and CDR2 FQDESV (reference sequence). CDR3 DNA sequence: TGTGCCAGCAGCTTAAGCAGCTCCTACAATGAGCAGTTCTTC. Residues: CASSLSSSYNEQFF.